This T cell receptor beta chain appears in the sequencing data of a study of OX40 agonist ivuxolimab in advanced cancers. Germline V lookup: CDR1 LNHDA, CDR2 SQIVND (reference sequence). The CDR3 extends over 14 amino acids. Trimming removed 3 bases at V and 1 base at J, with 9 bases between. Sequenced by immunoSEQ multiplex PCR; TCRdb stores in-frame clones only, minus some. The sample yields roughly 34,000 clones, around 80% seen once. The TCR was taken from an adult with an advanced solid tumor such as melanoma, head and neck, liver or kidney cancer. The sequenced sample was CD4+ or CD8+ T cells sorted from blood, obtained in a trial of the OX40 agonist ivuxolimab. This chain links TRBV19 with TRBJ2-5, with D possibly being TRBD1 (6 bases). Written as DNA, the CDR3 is TGTGCCAGTAGTATGTTCAGGGGCCAAGAGACCCAGTACTTC. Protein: CASSMFRGQETQYF.